These T cell receptor beta chains were read from a single sample in a study of vaccination effects on CD4 cells after COVID-19. The repertoire was sequenced with immunoSEQ multiplex PCR; TCRdb's copy has only in-frame clones and lacks some. The sample contains tens of thousands of clones, 68% of which appear only once. No cognate antigen is known for these TCRs. Here the sequenced sample was CD4+ T cells from PBMCs cultured without peptide, taken before COVID-19 vaccination. The receptors originated from a human donor who received a COVID-19 vaccine. Both conserved end residues are part of each CDR3. The D gene is left open where the match is weak. For some rows the clone size is stated as once, few or many, or as a class when expanded; others skip it.

cdr3_aa | cdr3_nt | j_call | clone_size | v_call | d_call
CASSLFEGSNYGYTF | TGTGCCAGCAGCTTATTCGAGGGATCTAACTATGGCTACACCTTC | TRBJ1-2 | few | TRBV7-9 | .
CASSLRGGISDEQFF | TGTGCCAGCAGCTTGAGGGGAGGGATTAGTGATGAGCAGTTCTTC | TRBJ2-1 | . | TRBV5-4 | TRBD2
CASSRAGSVLDYGYTF | TGTGCCAGCAGTCGTGCAGGGAGTGTCCTGGACTATGGCTACACCTTC | TRBJ1-2 | . | TRBV6-2/TRBV6-3 | .
CASSQARGGNQPQHF | TGTGCCAGCAGCCAAGCCAGGGGCGGCAATCAGCCCCAGCATTTT | TRBJ1-5 | once | TRBV3-1/TRBV3-2 | .
CASSLVGGYEQYF | TGTGCCAGCAGCTTAGTGGGGGGATACGAGCAGTACTTC | TRBJ2-7 | . | TRBV7-8 | .
CASSFTAGRQETQYF | TGTGCCAGCAGTTTCACTGCGGGCCGTCAAGAGACCCAGTACTTC | TRBJ2-5 | once | TRBV6-6 | .
CASTSGGSGNTIYF | TGTGCCAGTACCTCAGGGGGGTCTGGAAACACCATATATTTT | TRBJ1-3 | . | TRBV19 | TRBD1
CAWSVSPLTGELFF | TGTGCCTGGAGTGTGTCCCCGTTGACCGGGGAGCTGTTTTTT | TRBJ2-2 | . | TRBV30 | .
CASSLQGGDEKLFF | TGTGCCAGCAGCTTACAGGGAGGGGATGAAAAACTGTTTTTT | TRBJ1-4 | . | TRBV5-5 | .
CATQGSGNTIYF | TGTGCCACCCAGGGTTCTGGAAACACCATATATTTT | TRBJ1-3 | medium-sized | TRBV27 | .
CASSPGATWPEAFF | TGTGCCAGCAGCCCGGGGGCGACGTGGCCTGAAGCTTTCTTT | TRBJ1-1 | . | TRBV5-4 | .